This T cell receptor (beta chain) was observed in a study of T cells in Graves' hyperthyroidism and ophthalmopathy. Per germline, CDR1 SNHLY and CDR2 FYNNEI. This CDR3 contains 15 residues. In regard to this clonotype: A junction boundary mismatches the germline segment, possibly from a read error.

Amplification of TCR beta CDR3 regions was performed using RNA transcripts as template. HTBI primers drove first-round RT-PCR of the TCR CDR3. TCRdb recomputed calls from the multiplex PCR reads with MiXCR, one row per CDR3 protein. The sample lists under 350,000 distinct CDR3 sequences, 18% occurring once. The TCR sequence derives from a woman in her 50s with Graves' hyperthyroidism. The sequencing sample was made of blood. The rearrangement joins TRBV2 to TRBJ1-6; D is unclear. CDR3 region: CASSAGHSNNSPLHF. The CDR3 DNA follows: TGTGCCAGCAGTGCGGGCCACTCCAATAATTCACCCCTCCACTTT.